This entry describes one TCR beta chain. This sample is drawn from a study of blood T cell repertoires in COVID-19. Across the whole study: Nucleic acid was either cDNA or gDNA, and it came from T cells, B-cell-depleted T cells, or PBMCs.

The germline V and J ends were trimmed by 6 bases and 0 bases, with 14 bases remaining between them. The CDR3 is made up of 15 amino acids. Germline loops: CDR1 PRHDT, CDR2 FYEKMQ (reference sequence). As handled by the study authors: Amplifying reference gene primers gave estimates of nucleated cell counts. Sequenced by immunoSEQ multiplex PCR; TCRdb stores in-frame clones only, minus some. V and J calls and clone size are those listed in that table; D and trimming were worked out from the DNA. The table has approximately 160,000 clones, approximately 79% seen once. This sequence joins TRBV13 and TRBJ2-5; possible D gene TRBD2, 6 bases. The source material was peripheral blood. This TCR was recovered from a woman aged 80 or older with acute or convalescent COVID-19. CDR3 loop: CASRTSGGYQETQYF. In DNA, the CDR3 is TGTGCCAGCAGGACCAGTGGGGGGTACCAAGAGACCCAGTACTTC.